This passage covers 2 T cell receptor beta chains from one sample sequenced in a study of post-analysis software for immune sequencing data (dated by TCRdb to between 2015 and 2016). These receptors' targets are unknown. Libraries were prepared through PCR. TCRdb lists the instrument as Illumina HiSeq 2500. Unique molecular identifiers were incorporated into TCR beta cDNA libraries to reduce PCR and sequencing biases. TCRdb trimmed the raw reads at Q25, called clones with MiXCR and kept productive beta chains. One record per CDR3 amino acid sequence lists the most common genes and DNA. This sample gives hundreds of thousands of distinct CDR3 sequences in total; around 53% of them show up just once. About 4.8% of the sample is taken by the ten largest. Paper-wide results and their limitations: A few TRBV segments, including TRBV5-6, TRBV5-1 and TRBV20-1, were significantly more frequent in patients than controls.

Sequences were obtained from blood. The receptors here all came from a girl aged 5 to 17 with multiple sclerosis.

V usage is TRBV29-1 and J usage is TRBJ2-7; D could derive from TRBD1 or TRBD2 (6 bases each). Germline V CDR1 and CDR2: SQVTM, ANQGSEA. This CDR3 has 13 residues. V dropped 4 bases and J dropped 2 bases, with 12 bases sitting between them. The CDR3 DNA reads TGCAGCGTTGCGATGGGGGGCACCTACGAGCAGTACTTC. Amino acid sequence: CSVAMGGTYEQYF.

CDR3 in DNA: TGTGCCAGCAGCCAAGAAGCGGGGGAGGACAATGAGCAGTTCTTC. Translated: CASSQEAGEDNEQFF. This sequence joins TRBV3-1 and TRBJ2-1; TRBD2 matches at 8 bases. This CDR3 has 15 residues. Germline V gene data show CDR1 as LGHDT and CDR2 as YNNKEL (reference sequence). Trimming took 0 bases from V and 5 from J; bases not matched to a gene: 3.